A selection of T cell receptor beta chains follows, all from one sample in a study of tumor-infiltrating lymphocytes in primary liver carcinoma. From the multiplex PCR reads, TCRdb called clonotypes with MiXCR, one entry per CDR3 protein. This table has some 120,000 distinct CDR3 sequences, around 60% appearing once. The sequenced material came from liver tumor tissue from sampling region 1. The receptors shown here come from a woman aged 55-70 years with primary liver carcinoma and hepatitis B virus infection. Both conserved end residues are part of each CDR3. The D gene is left open where the match is weak. Only part of the rows carry a size: once, few, many, or a class if the clone is expanded.

CDR3nt,CDR3aa,v_gene,abundance,d_gene,j_gene,len
TGTGCCAGCAGCCGGCAGCGCACGGGAGGTGAAGCTTTCTTT,CASSRQRTGGEAFF,TRBV11-3,.,.,TRBJ1-1,14
TGCAGCGTTGCAGGGCTAGCGGGAGATGGGCAGTTCTTC,CSVAGLAGDGQFF,TRBV29-1,.,TRBD2,TRBJ2-1,13
TGTGCTAGCAGCTTCCAGGTGGGTTCCGAGGTTTTCTTT,CASSFQVGSEVFF,TRBV11-2,.,.,TRBJ1-1,13
TGTGCCAGCAGTTACCAAAAGACATGGACCTACAATGAGCAGTCCTTC,CASSYQKTWTYNEQSF,TRBV6-5,once,.,TRBJ2-1,16
TGTGCCTGGAGCGGAATAGGGGTGGCCGGGGAGCTGTTTTTT,CAWSGIGVAGELFF,TRBV30,once,.,TRBJ2-2,14
TGCAGCGATGCCCTAGCCCCGGCCGGGGAGCTGTTCTTT,CSDALAPAGELFF,TRBV29-1,.,.,TRBJ2-2,13
TGCGCCAGCAGCCTTGGGACTACCGGATACACAGATACCCAGTATTTT,CASSLGTTGYTDTQYF,TRBV4-1,.,TRBD2,TRBJ2-3,16
TGTGCCAGCAGCCACGATCAGAAAGGCGGCTACACCTTC,CASSHDQKGGYTF,TRBV11-2,.,.,TRBJ1-2,13
TGTGTCAACAGCTTCGAGGGGATCCGCAAAAACATTCAGTACTTC,CVNSFEGIRKNIQYF,TRBV11-3,.,.,TRBJ2-4,15
TGTGCCAGCAGTTCCCCCCCGGTGGGTACGCAGTATTTT,CASSSPPVGTQYF,TRBV6-2/TRBV6-3,.,.,TRBJ2-3,13
TGTGCCTGGAGTGTACATTCGGGGGCCCCCAATCAGCCCCAGCATTTT,CAWSVHSGAPNQPQHF,TRBV30,few,.,TRBJ1-5,16
TGCAGCGTGAGGAGGGATGGCGGGAGGTACAGCACAGATACGCAGTATTTT,CSVRRDGGRYSTDTQYF,TRBV29-1,many,TRBD2,TRBJ2-3,17
TGCGCCAGCAGGTACGGGACTAGCGGATCCTACGAGCAGTACTTC,CASRYGTSGSYEQYF,TRBV10-2,many,TRBD2,TRBJ2-7,15
TGTGCAAGCAGCGTAGGGCAGCGGTATGGCTACACCTTC,CASSVGQRYGYTF,TRBV9,once,.,TRBJ1-2,13
TGTGTCATCAGCCTCACGACAGTTGGTGGGGCAGATACGCAGTATTTT,CVISLTTVGGADTQYF,TRBV11-2,.,.,TRBJ2-3,16
TGTGCCAGCAGTTTTTGGGGGGGTGGCACCGGGGAGCTGTTTTTT,CASSFWGGGTGELFF,TRBV12-3/TRBV12-4,many,TRBD2,TRBJ2-2,15
TGTGCCAGCAACTTGAAAGGAGCGGGACCATATAATGAGCAGTTCTTC,CASNLKGAGPYNEQFF,TRBV11-2,.,TRBD2,TRBJ2-1,16
TGTGCCAGCAGCCTCGACAGGGAGGATGAGCAGTTCTTC,CASSLDREDEQFF,TRBV11-3,many,.,TRBJ2-1,13